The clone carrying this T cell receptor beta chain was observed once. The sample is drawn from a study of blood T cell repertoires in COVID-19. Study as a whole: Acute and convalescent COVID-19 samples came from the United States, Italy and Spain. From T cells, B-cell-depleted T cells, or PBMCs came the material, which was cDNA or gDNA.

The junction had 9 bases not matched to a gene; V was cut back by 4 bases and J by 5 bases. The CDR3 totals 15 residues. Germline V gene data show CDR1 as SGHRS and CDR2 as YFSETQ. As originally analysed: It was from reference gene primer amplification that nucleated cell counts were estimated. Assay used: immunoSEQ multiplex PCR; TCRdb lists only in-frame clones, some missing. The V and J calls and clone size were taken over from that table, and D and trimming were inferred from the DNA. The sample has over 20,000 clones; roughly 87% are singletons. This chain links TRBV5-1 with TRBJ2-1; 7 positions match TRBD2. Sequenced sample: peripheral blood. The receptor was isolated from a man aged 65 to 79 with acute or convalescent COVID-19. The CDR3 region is CASSPTGTTHNEQFF. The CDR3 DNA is TGCGCCAGCAGCCCGACCGGGACTACGCACAATGAGCAGTTCTTC.